The entry below gives a single TCR beta chain sequence along with its context. The V segment lost 7 bases and the J segment 4 bases; nucleotides outside the gene matches: 5. CDR1 and CDR2 (germline): MNHEY, SVGAGI. CDR3 size: 15 residues. Methods used by the authors: Counts of nucleated cells, estimated from reference gene primer amplification, were obtained. Here immunoSEQ multiplex PCR was the method, and the copy in TCRdb shows in-frame clones only, minus some. The D gene and trimming were derived from the DNA, and the V and J assignments and clone size from that table. Of just under 350,000 clones listed, about 90% were seen once; the top ten hold less than 3.5%. These data come from a study of blood T cell repertoires in COVID-19. Looking at the study overall: Some COVID-19 samples were acute and others convalescent; all came from the United States, Italy and Spain. PBMCs, B-cell-depleted T cells, or T cells provided the cDNA or gDNA that made up the material.

This TCR was recovered from a woman aged 18-29 years who had recovered from COVID-19. What was sequenced was peripheral blood. The chain links TRBV6-5 to TRBJ2-2, with 11 bases lining up with TRBD1. DNA for the CDR3: TGTGCCAGCAACGGACAGGGGGCAGGCACCGGGGAGCTGTTTTTT. Translating gives CASNGQGAGTGELFF.